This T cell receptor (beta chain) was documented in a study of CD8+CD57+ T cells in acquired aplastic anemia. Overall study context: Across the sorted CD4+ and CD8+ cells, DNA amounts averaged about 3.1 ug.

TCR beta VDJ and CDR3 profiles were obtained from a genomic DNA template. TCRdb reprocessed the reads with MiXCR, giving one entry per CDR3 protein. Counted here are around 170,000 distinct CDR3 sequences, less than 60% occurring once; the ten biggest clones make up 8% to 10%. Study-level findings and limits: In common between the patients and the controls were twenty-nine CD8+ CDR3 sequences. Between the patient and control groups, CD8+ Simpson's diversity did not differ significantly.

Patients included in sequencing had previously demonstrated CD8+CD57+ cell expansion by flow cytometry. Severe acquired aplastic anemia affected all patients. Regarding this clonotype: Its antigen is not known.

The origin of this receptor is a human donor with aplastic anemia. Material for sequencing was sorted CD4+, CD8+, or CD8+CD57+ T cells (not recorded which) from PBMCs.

CDR3 nucleotides: TGTGCCAGCAGTGAATGGGGGGGGACGGCCACCAGGTCACCCCTCCACTTT. This codes for CASSEWGGTATRSPLHF. This chain uses TRBV25-1 with TRBJ1-6; the D gene is possibly TRBD1 (5 bases). The CDR3 sequence is 17 residues long. Trimming shortened V by 1 base and J by 10 bases, and 20 bases separated the two germline ends. Germline-derived CDR1 and CDR2 are MGHDK and SYGVNS.